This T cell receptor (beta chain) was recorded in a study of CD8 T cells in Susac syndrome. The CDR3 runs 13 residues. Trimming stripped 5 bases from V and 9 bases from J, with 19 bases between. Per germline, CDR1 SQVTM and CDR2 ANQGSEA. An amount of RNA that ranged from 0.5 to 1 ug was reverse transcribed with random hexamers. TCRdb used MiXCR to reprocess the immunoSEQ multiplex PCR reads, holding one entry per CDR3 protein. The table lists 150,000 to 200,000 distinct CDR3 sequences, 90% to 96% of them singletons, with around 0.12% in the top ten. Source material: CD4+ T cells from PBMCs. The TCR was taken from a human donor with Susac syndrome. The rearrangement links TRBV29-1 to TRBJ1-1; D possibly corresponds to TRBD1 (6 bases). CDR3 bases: TGCAGCGTTCCGACAGGCCCAGGGAGAAAAGCTTTCTTT. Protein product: CSVPTGPGRKAFF.